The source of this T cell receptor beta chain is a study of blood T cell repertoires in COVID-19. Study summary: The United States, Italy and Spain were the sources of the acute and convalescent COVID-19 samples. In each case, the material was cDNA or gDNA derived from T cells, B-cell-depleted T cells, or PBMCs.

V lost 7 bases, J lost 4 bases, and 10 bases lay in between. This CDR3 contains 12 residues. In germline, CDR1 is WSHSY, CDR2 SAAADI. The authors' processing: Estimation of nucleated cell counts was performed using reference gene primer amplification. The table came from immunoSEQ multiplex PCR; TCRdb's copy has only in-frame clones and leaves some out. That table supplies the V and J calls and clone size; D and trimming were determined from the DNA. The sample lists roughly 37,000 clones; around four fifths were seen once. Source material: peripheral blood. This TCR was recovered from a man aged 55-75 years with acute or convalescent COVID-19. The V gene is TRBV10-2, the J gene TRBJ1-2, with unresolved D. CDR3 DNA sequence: TGCGCCAGCAATGAAGGGAGCTATGGCTACACCTTC. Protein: CASNEGSYGYTF.